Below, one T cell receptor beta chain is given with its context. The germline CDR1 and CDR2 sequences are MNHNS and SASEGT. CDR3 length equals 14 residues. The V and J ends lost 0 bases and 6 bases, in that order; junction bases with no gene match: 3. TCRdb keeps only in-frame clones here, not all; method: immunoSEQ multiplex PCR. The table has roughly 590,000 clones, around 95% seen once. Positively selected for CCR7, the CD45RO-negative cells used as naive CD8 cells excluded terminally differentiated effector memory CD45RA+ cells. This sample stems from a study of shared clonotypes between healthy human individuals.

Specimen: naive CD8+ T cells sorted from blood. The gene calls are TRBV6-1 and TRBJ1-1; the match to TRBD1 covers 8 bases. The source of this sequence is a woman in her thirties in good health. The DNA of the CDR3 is TGTGCCAGCAGTGAAGCTAGGACAGGGTCTGAAGCTTTCTTT. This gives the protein CASSEARTGSEAFF.